This record concerns one TCR beta chain sequence. The germline CDR1 and CDR2 sequences are SGHTA and FQGTGA. The ends were cut back, 2 bases at V and 0 bases at J, with 11 bases in the middle. The CDR3 covers 15 residues. The data belong to a study of blood T cell repertoires in COVID-19. Study-level information: Both acute and convalescent COVID-19 samples were obtained from the United States, Italy and Spain. PBMCs, B-cell-depleted T cells, or T cells were the source of the cDNA or gDNA that made up the material.

Per the original data handling: Cell counts per sample came from amplifying reference gene primers. Sequencing used immunoSEQ multiplex PCR; TCRdb keeps in-frame clones, though not all of them. D and trimming were read from the DNA, whereas the V and J calls and clone size are those reported in that table. The table records 35,000 or so clones, 80% to 90% of them present only once. The TCR was taken from a human donor in a cohort sampled during active COVID-19. The chain uses TRBV7-3 and TRBJ2-7, with a weak D call TRBD2 (6 bases). Sequencing was carried out using peripheral blood. CDR3 nucleotide sequence: TGTGCCAGCAGCTTATTAGCGGAAAGCTCCTACGAGCAGTACTTC. This gives the protein CASSLLAESSYEQYF. The whole variable domain, remainder taken from reference TRBV7-3 and TRBJ2-7, is GAGVSQTPSNKVTEKGKYVELRCDPISGHTALYWYRQSLGQGPEFLIYFQGTGAADDSGLPNDRFFAVRPEGSVSTLKIQRTERGDSAVYLCASSLLAESSYEQYFGPGTRLTVT.